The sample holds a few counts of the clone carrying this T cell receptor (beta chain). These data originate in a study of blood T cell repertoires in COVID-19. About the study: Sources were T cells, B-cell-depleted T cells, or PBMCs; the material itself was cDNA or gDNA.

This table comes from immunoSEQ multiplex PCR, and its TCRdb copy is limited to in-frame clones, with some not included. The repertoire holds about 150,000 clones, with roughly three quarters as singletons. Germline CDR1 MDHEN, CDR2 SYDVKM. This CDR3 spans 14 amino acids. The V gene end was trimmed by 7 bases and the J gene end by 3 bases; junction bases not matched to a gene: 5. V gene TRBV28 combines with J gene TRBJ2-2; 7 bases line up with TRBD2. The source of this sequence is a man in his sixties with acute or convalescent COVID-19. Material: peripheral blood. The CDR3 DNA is TGTGCCAGCAACCCTGGGAGGGACACCGGGGAGCTGTTTTTT. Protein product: CASNPGRDTGELFF.